What follows is one T cell receptor (beta chain) and its context. An end of the junction does not agree with germline; a read error may underlie this. This specimen comes from a study of blood T cell repertoires in COVID-19. Overall study context: The study drew acute and convalescent COVID-19 samples from the United States, Italy and Spain. Sources were T cells, B-cell-depleted T cells, or PBMCs; the material itself was cDNA or gDNA.

Looked up from germline, CDR1 is LGHDT and CDR2 is YNNKEL (reference sequence). This CDR3 has 14 residues. Data came from immunoSEQ multiplex PCR; TCRdb stores just in-frame clones and leaves some out. Of 250,000 to 350,000 clones in the sample, around 86% were seen once. Sequencing used peripheral blood. The sequence came from a woman between 50 and 59 years old with acute or convalescent COVID-19. This chain links TRBV3-1 (or the pseudogene TRBV3-2) with TRBJ2-1; D not certain. This chain's CDR3 is CASSHEPSNNEQFF. As DNA, the CDR3 is TGTGCCAGCAGCCACGAGCCCTCCAACAATGAGCAGTTCTTC.